This T cell receptor (beta chain) is from a study of graft-versus-host responses after intestinal transplantation. Comment on this clone: Its antigen remains unknown.

The CDR3 covers 13 residues. The germline CDR1 and CDR2 sequences are MNHNS and SASEGT. V gave up 7 bases and J gave up 3 bases, with 12 bases separating them. The method was immunoSEQ multiplex PCR; TCRdb's version includes in-frame clones alone and lacks a portion of them. Here the sample spans under 45,000 clones, about nine tenths being singletons. Study-wide points: Among circulating GvH clones, peak levels were associated with early post-transplant declines in HvG clones. The recipient marrow held GvH clones, and some of them showed up first in ileum or blood.

This chain uses TRBV6-1 with TRBJ1-2; no reliable D call. The specimen comprised PBMCs, sampled just under 270 days after transplant. This clonotype originated in a human patient who received an intestinal transplant, so some T cells may come from the graft donor. CDR3 amino acids: CASNLDGDYGYTF. For the CDR3, the DNA is TGTGCCAGCAACCTCGACGGAGACTATGGCTACACCTTC.